The sequence of this T cell receptor beta chain was determined in a study of blood T cell repertoires in COVID-19. The wider study: Specimens from acute and convalescent COVID-19 originated in the United States, Italy and Spain. T cells, B-cell-depleted T cells, or PBMCs provided the cDNA or gDNA that served as material.

In the original workflow: Reference gene primers were amplified, and this amplification served to estimate nucleated cell counts. Repertoires were generated with immunoSEQ multiplex PCR, while TCRdb's copy carries only in-frame clones and drops some. That table furnishes V, J and clone size, whereas the DNA furnished D and trimming. The sample lists 140,000 or so clones; 80% to 90% were seen once. Trimming at V came to 4 bases and at J to 8 bases, leaving 18 bases not matched to a gene. CDR1 is SGHVS and CDR2 is FQNEAQ in the germline V gene. This CDR3 has 18 residues. This rearrangement joins TRBV7-8 to TRBJ2-1, with 9 bases matching TRBD1. This clonotype was obtained from a woman aged 55-69 years with active COVID-19. The material sequenced was peripheral blood. The DNA for the CDR3 is TGTGCCAGCAGCTCCCATTACCGGTGGACAGGGGCTTTGGATGAGCAGTTCTTC. Its protein product is CASSSHYRWTGALDEQFF.